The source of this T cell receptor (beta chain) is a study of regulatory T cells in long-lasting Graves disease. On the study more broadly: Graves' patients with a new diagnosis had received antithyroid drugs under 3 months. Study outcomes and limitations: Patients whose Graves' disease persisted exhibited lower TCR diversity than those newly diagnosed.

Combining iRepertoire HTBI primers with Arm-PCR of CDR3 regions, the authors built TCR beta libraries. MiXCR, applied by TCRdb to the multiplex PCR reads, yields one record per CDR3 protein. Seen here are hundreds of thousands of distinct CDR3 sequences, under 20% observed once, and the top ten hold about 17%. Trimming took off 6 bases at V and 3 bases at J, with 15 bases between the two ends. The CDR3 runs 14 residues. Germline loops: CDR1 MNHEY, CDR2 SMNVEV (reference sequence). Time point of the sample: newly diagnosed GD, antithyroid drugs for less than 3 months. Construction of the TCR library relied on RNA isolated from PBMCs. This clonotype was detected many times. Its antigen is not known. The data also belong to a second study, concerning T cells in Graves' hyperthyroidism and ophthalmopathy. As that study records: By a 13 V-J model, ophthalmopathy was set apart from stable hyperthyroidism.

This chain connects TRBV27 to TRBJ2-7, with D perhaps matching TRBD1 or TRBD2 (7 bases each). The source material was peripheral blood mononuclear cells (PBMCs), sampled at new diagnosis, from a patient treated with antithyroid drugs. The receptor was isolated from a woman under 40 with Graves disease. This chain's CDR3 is CASSRQGGIYEQYF. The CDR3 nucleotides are TGTGCCAGCAGCAGACAGGGAGGGATCTACGAGCAGTACTTC.